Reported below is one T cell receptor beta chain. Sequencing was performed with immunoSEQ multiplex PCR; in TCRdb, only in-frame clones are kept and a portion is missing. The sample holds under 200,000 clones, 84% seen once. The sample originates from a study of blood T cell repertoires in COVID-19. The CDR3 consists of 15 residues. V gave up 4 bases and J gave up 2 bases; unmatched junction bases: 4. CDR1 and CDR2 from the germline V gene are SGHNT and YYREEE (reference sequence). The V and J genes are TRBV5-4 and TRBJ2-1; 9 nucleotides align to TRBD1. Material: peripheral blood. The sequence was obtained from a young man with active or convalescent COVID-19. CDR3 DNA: TGTGCCAGCAGCGTGGGACAGGGAACCTACAATGAGCAGTTCTTC. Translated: CASSVGQGTYNEQFF.